This T cell receptor beta chain was documented in a study of T cell responses to AZD1222 COVID-19 vaccine. Regarding this clone: Its antigen is currently unknown.

Assay: immunoSEQ multiplex PCR; the TCRdb copy retains only in-frame clones and omits some. This repertoire shows fewer than 100,000 clones, 85% to 90% found once; its top ten account for approximately 15%. Whole-study findings and limits: Researchers took repertoire samples only after the peak T cell response had come.

The V end lost 6 bases, the J end lost 5 bases, and 19 bases lay between the germline ends. The CDR3 runs 16 residues. The germline V gene encodes CDR1 SSHAT and CDR2 FNYEAQ (reference sequence). Here the sequenced sample was peripheral blood, taken 28 days after the second AZD1222 dose. V gene TRBV7-7 combines with J gene TRBJ2-2, with D perhaps assigned TRBD1 or TRBD2 (5 bases each). This TCR was sampled from an adult who received the AZD1222 COVID-19 vaccine. CDR3 protein: CASRTGTRGWTGELFF. In DNA form, the CDR3 reads TGTGCCAGCAGAACCGGGACCCGGGGCTGGACCGGGGAGCTGTTTTTT.